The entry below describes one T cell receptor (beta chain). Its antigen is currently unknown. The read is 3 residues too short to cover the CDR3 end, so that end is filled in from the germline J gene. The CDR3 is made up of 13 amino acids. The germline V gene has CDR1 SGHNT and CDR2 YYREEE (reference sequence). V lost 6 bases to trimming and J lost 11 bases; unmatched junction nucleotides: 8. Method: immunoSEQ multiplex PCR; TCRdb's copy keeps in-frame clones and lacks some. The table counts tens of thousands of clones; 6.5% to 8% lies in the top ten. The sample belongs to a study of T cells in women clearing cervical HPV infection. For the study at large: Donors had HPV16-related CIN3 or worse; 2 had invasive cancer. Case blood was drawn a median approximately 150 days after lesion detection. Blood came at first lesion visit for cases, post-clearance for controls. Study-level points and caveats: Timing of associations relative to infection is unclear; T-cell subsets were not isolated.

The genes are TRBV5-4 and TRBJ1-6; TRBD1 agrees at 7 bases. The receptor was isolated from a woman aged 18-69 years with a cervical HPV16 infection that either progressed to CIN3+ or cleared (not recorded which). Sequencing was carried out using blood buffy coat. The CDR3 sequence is CASTQTGNAPLHF. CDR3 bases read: TGTGCCAGCACCCAGACAGGGAACGCACCC.